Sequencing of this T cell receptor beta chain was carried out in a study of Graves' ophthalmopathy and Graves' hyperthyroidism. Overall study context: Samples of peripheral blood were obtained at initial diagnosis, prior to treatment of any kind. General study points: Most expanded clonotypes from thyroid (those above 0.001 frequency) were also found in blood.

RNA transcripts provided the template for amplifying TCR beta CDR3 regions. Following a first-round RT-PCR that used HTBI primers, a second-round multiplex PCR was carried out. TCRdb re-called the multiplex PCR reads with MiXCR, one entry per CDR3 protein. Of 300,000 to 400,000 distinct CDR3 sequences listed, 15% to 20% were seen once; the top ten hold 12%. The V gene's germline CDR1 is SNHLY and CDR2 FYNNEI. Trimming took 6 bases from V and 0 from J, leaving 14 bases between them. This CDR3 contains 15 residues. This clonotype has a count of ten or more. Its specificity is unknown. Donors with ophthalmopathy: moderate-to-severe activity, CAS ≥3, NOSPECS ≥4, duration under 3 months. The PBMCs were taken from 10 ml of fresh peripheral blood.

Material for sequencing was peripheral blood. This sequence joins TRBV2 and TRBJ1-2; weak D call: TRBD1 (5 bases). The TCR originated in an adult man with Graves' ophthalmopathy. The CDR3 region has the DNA TGTGCCAGCAGGGGAACGGGGCCTTCTAACTATGGCTACACCTTC. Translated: CASRGTGPSNYGYTF.